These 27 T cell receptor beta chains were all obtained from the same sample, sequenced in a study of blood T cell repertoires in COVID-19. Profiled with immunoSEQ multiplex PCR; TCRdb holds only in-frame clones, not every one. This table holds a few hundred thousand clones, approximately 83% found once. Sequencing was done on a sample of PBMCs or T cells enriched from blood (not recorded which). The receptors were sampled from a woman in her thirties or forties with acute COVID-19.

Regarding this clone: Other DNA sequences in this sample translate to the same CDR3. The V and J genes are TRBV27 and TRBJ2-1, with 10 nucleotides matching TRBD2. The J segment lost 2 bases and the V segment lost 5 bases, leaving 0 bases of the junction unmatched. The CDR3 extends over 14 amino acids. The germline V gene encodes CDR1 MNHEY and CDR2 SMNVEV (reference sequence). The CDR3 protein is CASSLAGAYNEQFF. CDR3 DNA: TGTGCCAGCAGTCTAGCGGGAGCCTACAATGAGCAGTTCTTC.

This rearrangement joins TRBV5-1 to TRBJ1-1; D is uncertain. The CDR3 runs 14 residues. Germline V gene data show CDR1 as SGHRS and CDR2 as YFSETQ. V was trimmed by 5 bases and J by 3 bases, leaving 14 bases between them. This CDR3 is CASSSSQVHTEAFF. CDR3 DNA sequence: TGCGCCAGCAGTTCCTCCCAGGTACACACTGAAGCTTTCTTT. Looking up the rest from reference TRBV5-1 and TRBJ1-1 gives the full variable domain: KAGVTQTPRYLIKTRGQQVTLSCSPISGHRSVSWYQQTPGQGLQFLFEYFSETQRNKGNFPGRFSGRQFSNSRSEMNVSTLELGDSALYLCASSSSQVHTEAFFGQGTRLTVV.

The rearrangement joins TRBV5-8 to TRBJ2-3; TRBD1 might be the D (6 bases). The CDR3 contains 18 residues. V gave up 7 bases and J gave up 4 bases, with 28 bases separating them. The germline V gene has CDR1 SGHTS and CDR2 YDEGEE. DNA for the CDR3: TGTGCCAGCCCCCTCGGGTTGGGGCGAGGGGGAATAGCAGATACGCAGTATTTT. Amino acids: CASPLGLGRGGIADTQYF.

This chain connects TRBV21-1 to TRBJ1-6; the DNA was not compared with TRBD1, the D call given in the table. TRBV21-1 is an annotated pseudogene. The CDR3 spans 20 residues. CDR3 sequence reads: CASSKVSTGPPGGMDSPLHF. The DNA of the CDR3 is TGTGCCAGCAGCAAAGTATCTACGGGCCCCCCAGGGGGCATGGATTCACCCCTCCACTTT.

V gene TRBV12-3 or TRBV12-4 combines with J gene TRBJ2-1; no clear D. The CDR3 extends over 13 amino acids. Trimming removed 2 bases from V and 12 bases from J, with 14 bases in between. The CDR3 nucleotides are TGTGCCAGCAGTTTACCAGGATCTTCACGGCAGTTCTTC. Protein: CASSLPGSSRQFF.

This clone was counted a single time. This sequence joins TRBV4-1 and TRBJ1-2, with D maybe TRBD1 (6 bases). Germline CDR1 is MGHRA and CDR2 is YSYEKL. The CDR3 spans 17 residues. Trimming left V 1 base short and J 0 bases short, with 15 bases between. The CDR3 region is CASSQAPPGTTNYGYTF. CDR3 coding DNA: TGCGCCAGCAGCCAAGCACCCCCCGGGACAACTAACTATGGCTACACCTTC.

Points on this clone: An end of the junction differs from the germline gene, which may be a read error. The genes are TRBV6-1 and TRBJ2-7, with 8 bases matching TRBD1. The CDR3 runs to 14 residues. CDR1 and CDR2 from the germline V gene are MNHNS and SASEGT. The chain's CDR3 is CASSETGQGDATGF. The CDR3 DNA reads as TGTGCCAGCAGTGAGACAGGACAGGGTGATGCTACGGGGTTC.

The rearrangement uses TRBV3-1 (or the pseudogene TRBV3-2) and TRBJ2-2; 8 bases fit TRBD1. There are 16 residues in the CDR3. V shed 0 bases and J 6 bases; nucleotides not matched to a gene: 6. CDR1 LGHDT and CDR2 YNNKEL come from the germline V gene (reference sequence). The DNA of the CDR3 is TGTGCCAGCAGCCAAGATAGGACAGGGAAGGCCGGGGAGCTGTTTTTT. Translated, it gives CASSQDRTGKAGELFF.

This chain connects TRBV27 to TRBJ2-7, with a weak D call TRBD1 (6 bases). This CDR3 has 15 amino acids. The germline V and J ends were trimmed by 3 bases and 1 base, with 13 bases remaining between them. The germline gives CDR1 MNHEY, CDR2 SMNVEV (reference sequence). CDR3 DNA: TGTGCCAGCAGTTTGGGACAAAGGGGGTCCTACGAGCAGTACTTC. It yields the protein CASSLGQRGSYEQYF.

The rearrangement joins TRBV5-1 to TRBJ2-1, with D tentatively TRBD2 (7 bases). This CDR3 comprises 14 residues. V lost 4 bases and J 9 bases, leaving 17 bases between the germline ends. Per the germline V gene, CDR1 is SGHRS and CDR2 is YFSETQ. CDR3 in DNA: TGCGCCAGCAGCGAGCTAGCGAGGGGGGGTGAGCAGTTCTTC. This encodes CASSELARGGEQFF.

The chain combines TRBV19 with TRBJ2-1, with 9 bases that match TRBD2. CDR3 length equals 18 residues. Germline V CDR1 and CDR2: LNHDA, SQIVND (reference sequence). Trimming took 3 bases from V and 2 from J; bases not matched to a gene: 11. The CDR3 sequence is CASSIRAGGPPAYNEQFF. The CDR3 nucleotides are TGTGCCAGTAGTATCAGGGCGGGAGGGCCCCCGGCCTACAATGAGCAGTTCTTC.

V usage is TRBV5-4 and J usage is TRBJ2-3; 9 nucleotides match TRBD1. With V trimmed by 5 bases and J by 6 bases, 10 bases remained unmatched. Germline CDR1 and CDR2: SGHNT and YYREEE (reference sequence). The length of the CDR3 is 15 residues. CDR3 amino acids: CASRPPGQGSDTQYF. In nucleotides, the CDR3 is TGTGCCAGCAGACCCCCGGGACAGGGATCCGATACGCAGTATTTT.

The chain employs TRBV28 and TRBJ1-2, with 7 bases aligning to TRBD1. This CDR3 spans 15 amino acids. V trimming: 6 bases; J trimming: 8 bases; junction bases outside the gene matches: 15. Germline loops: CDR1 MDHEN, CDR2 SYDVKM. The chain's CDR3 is CASSIGQESFRGYTF. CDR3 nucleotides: TGTGCCAGCAGCATCGGACAGGAGTCATTCAGGGGCTACACCTTC.

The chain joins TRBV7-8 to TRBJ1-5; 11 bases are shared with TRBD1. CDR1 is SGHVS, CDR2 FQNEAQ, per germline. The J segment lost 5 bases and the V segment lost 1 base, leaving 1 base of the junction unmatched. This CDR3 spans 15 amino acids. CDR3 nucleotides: TGTGCCAGCAGCTTAGGGACAGGGGGCGATCAGCCCCAGCATTTT. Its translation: CASSLGTGGDQPQHF. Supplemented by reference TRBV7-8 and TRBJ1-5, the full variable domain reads GAGVSQSPRYKVAKRGQDVALRCDPISGHVSLFWYQQALGQGPEFLTYFQNEAQLDKSGLPSDRFFAERPEGSVSTLKIQRTQQEDSAVYLCASSLGTGGDQPQHFGDGTRLSIL.

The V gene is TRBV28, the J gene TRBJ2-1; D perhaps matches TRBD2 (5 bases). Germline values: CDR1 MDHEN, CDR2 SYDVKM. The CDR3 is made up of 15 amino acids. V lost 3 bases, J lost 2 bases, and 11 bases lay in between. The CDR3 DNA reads TGTGCCAGCAGTTTCTTGCGGGCGACCTACAATGAGCAGTTCTTC. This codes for CASSFLRATYNEQFF.

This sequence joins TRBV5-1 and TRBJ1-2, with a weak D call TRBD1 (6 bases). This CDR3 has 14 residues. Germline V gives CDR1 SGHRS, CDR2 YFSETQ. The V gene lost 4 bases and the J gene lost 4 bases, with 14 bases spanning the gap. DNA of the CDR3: TGCGCCAGCAGCCAGACGGGGGGCAGCTATGGCTACACCTTC. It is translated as CASSQTGGSYGYTF. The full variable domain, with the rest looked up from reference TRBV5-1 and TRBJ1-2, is KAGVTQTPRYLIKTRGQQVTLSCSPISGHRSVSWYQQTPGQGLQFLFEYFSETQRNKGNFPGRFSGRQFSNSRSEMNVSTLELGDSALYLCASSQTGGSYGYTFGSGTRLTVV.

Here the CDR3 reads CASSPHRGDNQPQHF. In DNA, the CDR3 is TGTGCCAGCAGTCCCCACAGGGGGGACAATCAGCCCCAGCATTTT. V and J are TRBV25-1 and TRBJ1-5; TRBD1 matches at 8 bases. Germline CDR1 reads MGHDK; CDR2 reads SYGVNS. Trimming cost V 5 bases and J 3 bases; bases outside gene matches: 6. The CDR3 length is 15 residues.

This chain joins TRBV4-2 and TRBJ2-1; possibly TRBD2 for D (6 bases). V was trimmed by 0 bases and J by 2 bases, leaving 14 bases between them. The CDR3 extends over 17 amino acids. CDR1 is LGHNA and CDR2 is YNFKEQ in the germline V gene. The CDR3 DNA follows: TGTGCCAGCAGCCAAGATTCGGGGAGGCCGACCTACAATGAGCAGTTCTTC. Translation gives CASSQDSGRPTYNEQFF.

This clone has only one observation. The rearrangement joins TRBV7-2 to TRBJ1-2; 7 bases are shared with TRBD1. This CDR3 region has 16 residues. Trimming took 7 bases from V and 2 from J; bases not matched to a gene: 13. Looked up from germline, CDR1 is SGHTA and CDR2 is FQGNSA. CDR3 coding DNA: TGTGCCAGCACCCGTTCACCGGGACAGACAAACTATGGCTACACCTTC. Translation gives CASTRSPGQTNYGYTF.

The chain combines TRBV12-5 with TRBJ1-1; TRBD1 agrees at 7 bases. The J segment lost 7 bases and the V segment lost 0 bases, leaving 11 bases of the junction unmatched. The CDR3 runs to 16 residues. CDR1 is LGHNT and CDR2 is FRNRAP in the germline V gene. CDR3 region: CASGLVLRDRDIEAFF. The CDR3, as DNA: TGTGCTAGTGGTTTGGTACTGCGAGACAGGGATATTGAAGCTTTCTTT.

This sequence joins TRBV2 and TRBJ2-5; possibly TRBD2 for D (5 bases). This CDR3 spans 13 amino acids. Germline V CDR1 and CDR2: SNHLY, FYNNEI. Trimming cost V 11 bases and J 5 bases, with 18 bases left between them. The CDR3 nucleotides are TGTGCCGGAGGAATCGACCTAGGGGAGACCCAGTACTTC. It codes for CAGGIDLGETQYF.

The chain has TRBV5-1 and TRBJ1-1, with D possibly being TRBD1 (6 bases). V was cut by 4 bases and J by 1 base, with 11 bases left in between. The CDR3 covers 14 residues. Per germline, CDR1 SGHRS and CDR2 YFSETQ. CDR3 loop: CASSHRVGNTEAFF. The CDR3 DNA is TGCGCCAGCAGCCACAGGGTCGGGAACACTGAAGCTTTCTTT.

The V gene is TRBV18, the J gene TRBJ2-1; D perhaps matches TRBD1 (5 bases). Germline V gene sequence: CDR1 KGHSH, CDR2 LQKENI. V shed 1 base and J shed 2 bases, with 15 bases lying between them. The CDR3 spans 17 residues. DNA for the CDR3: TGTGCCAGCTCACCACTAAACCCCCAGGGCACCTACAATGAGCAGTTCTTC. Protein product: CASSPLNPQGTYNEQFF.

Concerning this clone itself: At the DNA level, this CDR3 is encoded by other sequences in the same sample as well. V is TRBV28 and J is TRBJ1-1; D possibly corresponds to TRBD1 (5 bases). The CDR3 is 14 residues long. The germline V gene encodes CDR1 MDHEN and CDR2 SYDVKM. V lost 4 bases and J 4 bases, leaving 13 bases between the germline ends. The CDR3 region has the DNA TGTGCCAGCAGTTCTCCCGGCCAGGGCACTGAAGCTTTCTTT. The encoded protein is CASSSPGQGTEAFF.

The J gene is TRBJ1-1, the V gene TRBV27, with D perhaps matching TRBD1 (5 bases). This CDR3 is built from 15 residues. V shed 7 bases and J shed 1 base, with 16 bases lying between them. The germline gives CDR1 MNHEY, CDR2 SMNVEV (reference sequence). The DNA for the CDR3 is TGTGCCAGCACTTTTAGGGGTCTACAGAACACTGAAGCTTTCTTT. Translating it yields CASTFRGLQNTEAFF.

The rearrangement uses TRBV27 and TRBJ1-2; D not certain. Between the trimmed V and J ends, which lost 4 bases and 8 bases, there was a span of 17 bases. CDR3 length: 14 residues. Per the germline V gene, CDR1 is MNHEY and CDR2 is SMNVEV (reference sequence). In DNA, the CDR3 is TGTGCCAGCAGTTCTCGGGGTTCTACCTACGGCTACACCTTC. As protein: CASSSRGSTYGYTF.

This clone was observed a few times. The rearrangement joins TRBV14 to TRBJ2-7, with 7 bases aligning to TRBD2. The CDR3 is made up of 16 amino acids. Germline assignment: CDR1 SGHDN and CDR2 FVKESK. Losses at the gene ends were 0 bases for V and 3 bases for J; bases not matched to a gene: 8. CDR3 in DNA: TGTGCCAGCAGCCAAGAACGGGGACTACGATACTACGAGCAGTACTTC. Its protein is CASSQERGLRYYEQYF.